This is a list of T cell receptor beta chains from one sample in a study of CD4 T cells in relation to SARS-CoV-2 and coronaviruses. Libraries were prepared by immunoSEQ multiplex PCR; TCRdb keeps only in-frame clonotypes and omits some of them. The table includes over 20,000 clones, over 70% detected once. No antigen has been assigned to these receptors. Sequencing was carried out using CD4+ T cells from PBMCs, cultured in vitro. The source of these receptors is a human donor in good health. Both conserved end residues are part of each CDR3. A D gene is named only where the DNA matches it firmly. Clone size is not always given. Where it is, it says once, few, many or a class for expanded clones.

-,TRBV9,TRBD1,15,TRBJ1-2,CASSRNRGMGYGYTF,TGTGCCAGCAGCCGAAACAGGGGGATGGGCTATGGCTACACCTTC
-,TRBV20-1,-,13,TRBJ1-2,CSASSAGVGGYTF,TGCAGTGCTAGTTCCGCAGGGGTGGGTGGCTACACCTTC
few,TRBV3-1/TRBV3-2,-,15,TRBJ2-3,CASSPRLGRTDTQYF,TGTGCCAGCAGCCCCCGCCTAGGTCGCACAGATACGCAGTATTTT
few,TRBV7-9,-,15,TRBJ1-3,CASSLSLGWENTIYF,TGTGCCAGCAGCTTATCGCTGGGCTGGGAAAACACCATATATTTT
-,TRBV6-5,-,15,TRBJ2-5,CASRDAGQLQETQYF,TGTGCCAGCAGAGACGCGGGACAGCTCCAAGAGACCCAGTACTTC
-,TRBV25-1,-,13,TRBJ1-2,CASSDPVIEGYTF,TGTGCCAGCAGTGACCCAGTCATCGAGGGCTACACCTTC
-,TRBV6-2/TRBV6-3,TRBD2,15,TRBJ2-3,CASSPGGSGSDTQYF,TGTGCCAGCAGCCCCGGTGGTAGCGGGAGTGATACGCAGTATTTT
-,TRBV11-2,-,15,TRBJ1-5,CASSLNRGSDQPQHF,TGTGCCAGCAGCTTAAACCGGGGGTCGGATCAGCCCCAGCATTTT
-,TRBV7-9,TRBD2,15,TRBJ2-3,CASSPGTSATDTQYF,TGTGCCAGCAGCCCTGGGACTAGCGCCACAGATACGCAGTATTTT
-,TRBV19,-,15,TRBJ1-4,CASQIRTDGREKLFF,TGTGCCAGTCAGATAAGGACAGATGGTCGTGAAAAACTGTTTTTT
-,TRBV2,-,12,TRBJ1-1,CASSPGAAEAFF,TGTGCCAGCAGCCCTGGGGCCGCTGAAGCTTTCTTT
-,TRBV4-2,-,14,TRBJ2-5,CASSQGAGEETQYF,TGTGCCAGCAGCCAAGGGGCAGGGGAAGAGACCCAGTACTTC
-,TRBV3-1/TRBV3-2,-,16,TRBJ1-4,CASSQDSRVEDEKLFF,TGTGCCAGCAGCCAAGATTCCCGGGTTGAGGATGAAAAACTGTTTTTT
few,TRBV3-1/TRBV3-2,-,15,TRBJ1-2,CASSQDLAEARGYTF,TGTGCCAGCAGCCAAGATCTGGCAGAAGCCCGAGGCTACACCTTC
-,TRBV6-2/TRBV6-3,-,13,TRBJ2-7,CASSYSGQGQQYF,TGTGCCAGCAGTTACTCCGGGCAAGGGCAGCAGTACTTC
-,TRBV7-6,-,16,TRBJ1-5,CASSFGGFGSNQPQHF,TGTGCCAGCAGCTTCGGGGGTTTCGGTAGCAATCAGCCCCAGCATTTT
few,TRBV7-6,TRBD1,15,TRBJ1-1,CASSGTGVEGTEAFF,TGTGCCAGCAGCGGGACAGGGGTAGAAGGCACTGAAGCTTTCTTT
-,TRBV25-1,-,15,TRBJ2-1,CASTEGGNSYNEQFF,TGTGCCAGCACAGAAGGGGGGAACTCCTACAATGAGCAGTTCTTC
-,TRBV25-1,TRBD1,17,TRBJ2-6,CASSDSGQGSGANVLTF,TGTGCCAGCAGTGATAGTGGACAGGGTTCTGGGGCCAACGTCCTGACTTTC
-,TRBV9,TRBD2,15,TRBJ2-3,CASSAPGGLSDTQYF,TGTGCCAGCAGCGCCCCGGGAGGCCTCTCAGATACGCAGTATTTT